This TCR beta chain was recovered during a study of blood T cells in healthy people across ages. General study points: Aged donors had fewer naive CD4+ cells and lower diversity than long-lived donors.

The germline V gene encodes CDR1 SNHLY and CDR2 FYNNEI. The CDR3 is 16 amino acids. The ends were cut back, 7 bases at V and 5 bases at J, with 21 bases in the middle. This clonotype showed up just a few times. Antigen specificity is unknown. A J-beta primer mix and a sample-barcoded 5' primer were used in a second PCR of roughly 6 to 12 cycles. A single record per CDR3 protein comes from TCRdb applying MiXCR to the 5' RACE reads. The sample records hundreds of thousands of distinct CDR3 sequences, roughly 44% being singletons. The TCR comes from a man aged 55 to 70 in good health. This chain uses TRBV2 with TRBJ2-1; D gene ambiguous. Sample: blood. The CDR3, as DNA: TGTGCCAGCACCCCAAAGAGTCTAGTTGTCGACAATGAGCAGTTCTTC. This sequence encodes CASTPKSLVVDNEQFF. The full variable domain, in which reference TRBV2 and TRBJ2-1 provide the parts outside the CDR3, is EPEVTQTPSHQVTQMGQEVILRCVPISNHLYFYWYRQILGQKVEFLVSFYNNEISEKSEIFDDQFSVERPDGSNFTLKIRSTKLEDSAMYFCASTPKSLVVDNEQFFGPGTRLTVL.